The clone carrying this T cell receptor beta chain was seen a handful of times. What it binds is unknown. From the reads, TCRdb called clonotypes with MiXCR, one entry per CDR3 protein. Counted here are hundreds of thousands of distinct CDR3 sequences, under 45% occurring once; the ten biggest clones make up about 45%. The length of the CDR3 is 16 residues. Germline CDR1 and CDR2: SGHTA and FQGNSA. Trimming left V 1 base short and J 2 bases short, with 13 bases between. This record comes from a study of T cell repertoires in cytomegalovirus infection. On the study more broadly: CMV epitopes that were recently identified and HLA-C-restricted were used alongside well-studied HLA-B-restricted ones. Public TCR beta signatures marked donors with CMV infection and the matching HLA.

Study-wide results and caveats: HLA-C-restricted CMV-specific TCR beta clonotypes were dominant in the ex vivo response.

This specimen consisted of cultured PBMCs, obtained from culture after CMV antigen stimulation. The sequence was collected from a human donor in good health (CMV status not recorded). Some clones in this sample may be carry-over from other donors' samples. The chain joins TRBV7-2 to TRBJ2-3; D possibly corresponds to TRBD2 (6 bases). CDR3 sequence reads: CASSLVLARYTDTQYF. The CDR3 DNA reads TGTGCCAGCAGCTTAGTCCTAGCGAGGTACACAGATACGCAGTATTTT.